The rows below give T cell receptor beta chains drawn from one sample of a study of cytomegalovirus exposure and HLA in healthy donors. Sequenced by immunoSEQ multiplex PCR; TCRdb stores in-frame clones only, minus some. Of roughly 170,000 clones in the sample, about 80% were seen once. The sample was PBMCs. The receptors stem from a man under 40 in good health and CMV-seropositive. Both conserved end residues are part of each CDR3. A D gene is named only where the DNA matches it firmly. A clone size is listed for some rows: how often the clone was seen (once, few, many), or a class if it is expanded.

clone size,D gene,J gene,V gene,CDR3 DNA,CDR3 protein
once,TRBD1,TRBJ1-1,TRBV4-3,TGCGCCAGCAGCCCGGGACAGACCTACACTGAAGCTTTCTTT,CASSPGQTYTEAFF
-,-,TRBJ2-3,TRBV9,TGTGCCAGCAGCGAGGGGGGGCTAGGCACAGATACGCAGTATTTT,CASSEGGLGTDTQYF
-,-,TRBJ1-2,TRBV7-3,TGTGCCAGCAGCTTAACTGGCAGCGGTGGCTACACCTTC,CASSLTGSGGYTF
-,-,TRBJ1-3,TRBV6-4,TGTGCCAGCAGGGCGACTGGCGCTGGAAACACCATATATTTT,CASRATGAGNTIYF
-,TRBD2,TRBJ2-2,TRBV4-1,TGCGCCAGCAGCCAGGGACTAGCGGGAGGGCCGGCGAACACCGGGGAGCTGTTTTTT,CASSQGLAGGPANTGELFF
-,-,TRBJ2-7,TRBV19,TGTGCCGCCGGAGGGGCCTACGAGCAGTACTTC,CAAGGAYEQYF
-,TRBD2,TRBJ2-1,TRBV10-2,TGCGCCAGCAGTGCCCTTATCTGGCGGGAGACCGATGAGCAGTTCTTC,CASSALIWRETDEQFF
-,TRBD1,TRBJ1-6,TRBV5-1,TGCGCCAGCAGCTTGGCACAGGGGAAGTATTCACCCCTCCACTTT,CASSLAQGKYSPLHF
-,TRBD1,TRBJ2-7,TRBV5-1,TGCGCCAGCAGCGACCGGGACAGGGGATTCTACGAGCAGTACTTC,CASSDRDRGFYEQYF
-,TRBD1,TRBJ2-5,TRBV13,TGTGCCAGCAGCGCACCAGGGACAGGGAGACGGGAGACCCAGTACTTC,CASSAPGTGRRETQYF
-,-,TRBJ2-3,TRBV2,TGTGCCAGCAGTAAGGGACACTACACAGATACGCAGTATTTT,CASSKGHYTDTQYF
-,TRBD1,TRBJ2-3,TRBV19,TGTGCCAGTAGTACCCGACGGACAGGGGGCTCATATACGCAGTATTTT,CASSTRRTGGSYTQYF
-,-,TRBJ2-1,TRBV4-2,TGTGCCAGCAGCCAAGATAAGGAGCGGAGCTCCTACAATGAGCAGTTCTTC,CASSQDKERSSYNEQFF
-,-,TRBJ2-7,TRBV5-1,TGCGCCAGCAGCGTAAGTCTTAGCGAGACCTACGAGCAGTACTTC,CASSVSLSETYEQYF
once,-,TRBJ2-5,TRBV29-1,TGCAGCGTCCGGGGAGGGACAGGACCGCAAGAGACCCAGTACTTC,CSVRGGTGPQETQYF
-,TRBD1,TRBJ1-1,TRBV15,TGTGCCACCAGCAGGGGACAGGGTTTGCGGACTGAAGCTTTCTTT,CATSRGQGLRTEAFF
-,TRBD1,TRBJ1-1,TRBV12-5,TGTGCTAGTGGCTCCTCGGAGGGGGGACAACAGGGGAGGGCTTTCTTT,CASGSSEGGQQGRAFF
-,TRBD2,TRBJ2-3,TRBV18,TGTGCCAGCTCACCACGACTAGCGGGAGGGGGCACAGATACGCAGTATTTT,CASSPRLAGGGTDTQYF
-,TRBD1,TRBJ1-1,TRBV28,TGTGCCAGCAGAGAGACGGGACAGAAGAACACTGAAGCTTTCTTT,CASRETGQKNTEAFF
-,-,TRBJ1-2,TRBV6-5,TGTGCCAGCAGCAGGACACTTAAGTCTAACTATGGCTACACCTTC,CASSRTLKSNYGYTF
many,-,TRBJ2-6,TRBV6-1,TGTGCCAGCAGTGAAAAGACATCGGGGGCCAACGTCCTGACTTTC,CASSEKTSGANVLTF
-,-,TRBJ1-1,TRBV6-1,TGTGCCAGCAGAGAACAACAGGGCATTCTGAACACTGAAGCTTTCTTT,CASREQQGILNTEAFF
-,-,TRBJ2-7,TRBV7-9,TGTGCCAGCAGCTTAGCTCAGGCGATACGCTCCTACGAGCAGTACTTC,CASSLAQAIRSYEQYF
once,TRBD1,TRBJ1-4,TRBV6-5,TGTGCCAGCAGTTCGACAGGGGCAACTAATGAAAAACTGTTTTTT,CASSSTGATNEKLFF
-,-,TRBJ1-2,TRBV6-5,TGTGCCAGCAGGGCAAACTATGGCTACACCTTC,CASRANYGYTF
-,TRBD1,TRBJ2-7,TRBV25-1,TGTGCCAGCATCCGGACAGGAGAGCCCTACGAGCAGTACTTC,CASIRTGEPYEQYF
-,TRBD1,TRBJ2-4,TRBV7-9,TGTGCCAGCAGCTTAGGAACCGGACAGGGGGCGAAAAACATTCAGTACTTC,CASSLGTGQGAKNIQYF
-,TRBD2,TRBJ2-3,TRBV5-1,TGCGCCAGCAGCCCACAAGGGACTAGCGGGAGAGATACGCAGTATTTT,CASSPQGTSGRDTQYF
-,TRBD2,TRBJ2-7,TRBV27,TGTGCCAGCAGTTTATCCCCCGGGGCGGGAGGTCTATCCTACGAGCAGTACTTC,CASSLSPGAGGLSYEQYF
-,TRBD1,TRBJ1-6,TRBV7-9,TGTGCCAGCAGCCTCGGCTCCCCGGAACAGGGGGCGGCCCACTTT,CASSLGSPEQGAAHF
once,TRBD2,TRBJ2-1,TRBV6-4,TGTGCCAGCAGTAGTTTGGCGGGAGGCAATGAGCAGTTCTTC,CASSSLAGGNEQFF
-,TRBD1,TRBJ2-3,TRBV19,TGTGCCAGTAGTATAGATCGGCAGGGGGTTGGAGATACGCAGTATTTT,CASSIDRQGVGDTQYF